One and the same sample provided the 32 T cell receptor beta chains below, sequenced in a study of blood T cell repertoires in COVID-19. Assay used: immunoSEQ multiplex PCR; TCRdb lists only in-frame clones, some missing. This sample has over 350,000 clones, with about nine tenths found just once. Sequencing input: PBMCs or T cells enriched from blood (not recorded which). The origin of the receptors is a woman in her forties who had been exposed to COVID-19.

The rearrangement links TRBV11-2 to TRBJ2-5; D may be TRBD1 (8 bases). V dropped 5 bases and J dropped 2 bases, with 15 bases sitting between them. The germline V gene has CDR1 SGHAT and CDR2 FQNNGV. CDR3 length: 15 residues. CDR3 sequence: CASSPQGGFQETQYF. As DNA, the CDR3 is TGTGCCAGCAGCCCACAGGGGGGGTTTCAAGAGACCCAGTACTTC.

The chain couples TRBV27 to TRBJ2-3, with TRBD1 identical over 8 bases. Germline trimming cut 6 bases from V and 0 bases from J; bases unmatched to any gene: 11. The CDR3 extends over 17 amino acids. The V gene's germline CDR1 is MNHEY and CDR2 SMNVEV (reference sequence). For the CDR3, the DNA is TGTGCCAGCAGCCCTCTTCGAGGACAGGGTAGCACAGATACGCAGTATTTT. Amino acids: CASSPLRGQGSTDTQYF.

The chain joins TRBV27 to TRBJ1-1; the D is unclear. CDR3 length equals 15 residues. Germline lookup yields CDR1 MNHEY and CDR2 SMNVEV (reference sequence). Trimming cost V 3 bases and J 4 bases, with 15 bases left between them. This chain's CDR3 is CASSLLSGRGTEAFF. The CDR3 bases are TGTGCCAGCAGTTTGTTATCGGGTCGGGGCACTGAAGCTTTCTTT.

The chain joins TRBV6-1 to TRBJ1-3; D may be TRBD1 (5 bases). Germline loops: CDR1 MNHNS, CDR2 SASEGT. This CDR3 has 17 residues. With 4 bases removed from V and 0 bases from J, the gap between germline ends came to 16 bases. CDR3 sequence (DNA): TGTGCCAGCAGTGTGGTTTTCAGGGCTCCCTCTGGAAACACCATATATTTT. Protein product: CASSVVFRAPSGNTIYF.

This sequence joins TRBV27 and TRBJ1-2; unclear D gene. Trimming took 2 bases from V and 2 from J, leaving 12 bases between them. The CDR3 covers 15 residues. CDR1 is MNHEY, CDR2 SMNVEV, per germline (reference sequence). This CDR3 reads CASSLGRGLNYGYTF. The CDR3 region has the DNA TGTGCCAGCAGTTTAGGGCGGGGATTAAACTATGGCTACACCTTC.

The V and J genes are TRBV5-1 and TRBJ2-2; D is unclear. Germline CDR1 reads SGHRS; CDR2 reads YFSETQ. The CDR3 totals 13 residues. Trimming shortened V by 4 bases and J by 7 bases, and 11 bases separated the two germline ends. The CDR3 spells CASSQDVGGELFF. CDR3 nucleotides: TGCGCCAGCAGCCAAGATGTCGGCGGGGAGCTGTTTTTT.

In this sample, this clone turned up once. The chain is built from TRBV11-3 and TRBJ2-7, with D tentatively TRBD1 (6 bases). This CDR3 has 12 residues. V was shortened by 4 bases and J by 10 bases, with 14 bases between the two germline ends. The germline CDR1 and CDR2 sequences are SGHNT and YENEEA. CDR3 nucleotides: TGTGCCAGCAGCTCCTCCTCGACAGGCCAGTACTTC. Protein product: CASSSSSTGQYF.

The V gene is TRBV24-1, the J gene TRBJ2-1, with 10 bases identical to TRBD2. This CDR3 is 17 amino acids long. Germline CDR1 KGHDR, CDR2 SFDVKD. V was clipped by 4 bases and J by 0 bases; unmatched bases: 5. The CDR3 DNA sequence: TGTGCCACCAGTGACCCCAGCGGGAGGGCCTCCTACAATGAGCAGTTCTTC. It is translated as CATSDPSGRASYNEQFF.

CDR3 coding DNA: TGTGCCAGCTCACCCGGACCGGGAACCCGCAATGAGCAGTTCTTC. Its protein is CASSPGPGTRNEQFF. V gene TRBV18 combines with J gene TRBJ2-1, with a tentative D call TRBD2 (5 bases). Germline CDR1 reads KGHSH; CDR2 reads LQKENI. V gave up 3 bases and J gave up 6 bases, with 15 bases separating them. This CDR3 contains 15 residues.

The chain is built from TRBV6-5 and TRBJ2-7, with D possibly being TRBD2 (6 bases). Trimming left V 6 bases short and J 0 bases short, with 12 bases between. Germline CDR1 and CDR2: MNHEY and SVGAGI. This CDR3 has 14 residues. In DNA, the CDR3 is TGTGCCAGCAGCCGGGGGACCGGCTCCTACGAGCAGTACTTC. Residues: CASSRGTGSYEQYF.

The V and J genes are TRBV6-5 and TRBJ2-1; D possibly corresponds to TRBD1 (9 bases). CDR1 MNHEY and CDR2 SVGAGI come from the germline V gene. There are 14 residues in the CDR3. The V and J ends lost 7 bases and 7 bases respectively, with 17 bases between them. CDR3 region: CASIAGQGRNEQFF. The CDR3 coding sequence is TGTGCCAGCATAGCGGGACAGGGAAGGAATGAGCAGTTCTTC.

The chain joins TRBV7-2 to TRBJ2-2, with TRBD1 matching 10 bases. Germline V gene data show CDR1 as SGHTA and CDR2 as FQGNSA. The CDR3 totals 18 residues. Trimming took 6 bases from V and 0 from J; bases not matched to a gene: 10. Here the CDR3 DNA reads TGTGCCAGCAGTTTACGACAGGGGGCCTTCGCGAACACCGGGGAGCTGTTTTTT. Residues: CASSLRQGAFANTGELFF. Combining the CDR3 with reference TRBV7-2 and TRBJ2-2 gives the whole variable domain GAGVSQSPSNKVTEKGKDVELRCDPISGHTALYWYRQSLGQGLEFLIYFQGNSAPDKSGLPSDRFSAERTGGSVSTLTIQRTQQEDSAVYLCASSLRQGAFANTGELFFGEGSRLTVL.

The chain combines TRBV18 with TRBJ1-1, with D maybe TRBD1 (5 bases). The CDR3 covers 17 residues. V lost 4 bases, J lost 4 bases, and 22 bases lay in between. From germline, CDR1 is KGHSH and CDR2 LQKENI. This CDR3 is CASSRVPGGDPGTEAFF. The DNA for the CDR3 is TGTGCCAGCTCACGGGTCCCCGGGGGTGATCCCGGCACTGAAGCTTTCTTT.

The rearrangement joins TRBV5-6 to TRBJ1-6; D is ambiguous. This CDR3 is built from 14 residues. CDR1 SGHDT and CDR2 YYEEEE come from the germline V gene. Trimming took 0 bases from V and 6 from J, leaving 7 bases between them. The CDR3 DNA is TGTGCCAGCAGCTTGGCGGGGTCTAATTCACCCCTCCACTTT. Encoded protein: CASSLAGSNSPLHF.

This clone came up a few times. The chain employs TRBV9 and TRBJ1-2; no definite D call. This CDR3 is built from 14 residues. V was trimmed by 4 bases and J by 4 bases, leaving 14 bases between them. The V gene's germline CDR1 is SGDLS and CDR2 YYNGEE. In nucleotides, the CDR3 is TGTGCCAGCAGCCCCCAGCAGGTTGGCTATGGCTACACCTTC. The encoded protein is CASSPQQVGYGYTF.

The genes are TRBV2 and TRBJ2-3; 7 positions match TRBD2. CDR1 SNHLY and CDR2 FYNNEI come from the germline V gene. The CDR3 sequence is 17 residues long. J lost 2 bases, V lost 5 bases, and 13 bases had no gene match. The CDR3 DNA sequence: TGTGCCAGCAGTACAATGGCGACTAGCCTAGACACAGATACGCAGTATTTT. Translating it yields CASSTMATSLDTDTQYF.

The chain uses TRBV24-1 and TRBJ1-5; TRBD1 matches at 7 bases. V lost 7 bases, J lost 7 bases, and 15 bases stayed unmatched. The germline CDR1 and CDR2 sequences are KGHDR and SFDVKD. The CDR3 has 16 amino acids. The CDR3 sequence is CATRVQGTLFRQPQHF. The CDR3 DNA is TGTGCCACCAGAGTACAGGGGACGTTGTTTAGACAGCCCCAGCATTTT.

The chain uses TRBV10-2 and TRBJ1-2; D is possibly TRBD1 (5 bases). The CDR3 loop spans 14 amino acids. V was cut by 2 bases and J by 8 bases, with 15 bases left in between. CDR1 and CDR2 (germline): WSHSY, SAAADI. The CDR3 sequence is CASSELRSGKGYTF. The CDR3 nucleotides read TGCGCCAGCAGTGAGCTACGATCAGGGAAAGGCTACACCTTC.

V is TRBV5-1 and J is TRBJ1-1, with a tentative D call TRBD1 (6 bases). The CDR3 covers 15 residues. CDR1 SGHRS and CDR2 YFSETQ come from the germline V gene. Trimming removed 1 base from V and 6 bases from J, with 16 bases in between. CDR3 loop: CASSLTGSETAEAFF. CDR3 nucleotides: TGCGCCAGCAGCTTGACAGGGTCGGAAACTGCTGAAGCTTTCTTT.

The rearrangement joins TRBV18 to TRBJ1-4, with D tentatively TRBD1 (6 bases). The CDR3 has 15 amino acids. Germline CDR1 and CDR2: KGHSH and LQKENI. The V and J ends lost 2 bases and 2 bases respectively, with 9 bases between them. In nucleotides, the CDR3 is TGTGCCAGCTCACCAATCACAGGGACTAATGAAAAACTGTTTTTT. It translates to CASSPITGTNEKLFF.

The CDR3 DNA follows: TGTGCCAGCAGTTTATATGAAAGCGGGGGGGCCTCCTACAATGAGCAGTTCTTC. Its translation is CASSLYESGGASYNEQFF. The chain has TRBV27 and TRBJ2-1, with 10 bases aligning to TRBD2. Germline values: CDR1 MNHEY, CDR2 SMNVEV (reference sequence). V was clipped by 1 base and J by 0 bases; unmatched bases: 6. The CDR3 has 18 amino acids.

This rearrangement joins TRBV20-1 to TRBJ1-4; TRBD1 matches at 7 bases. Germline V gives CDR1 DFQATT, CDR2 SNEGSKA (reference sequence). The CDR3 is made up of 17 amino acids. V was pared by 3 bases and J by 2 bases, with 12 bases of the junction left unmatched. CDR3 region: CSASPGQRIETNEKLFF. The CDR3 DNA reads TGCAGTGCTAGTCCGGGACAGAGAATTGAGACTAATGAAAAACTGTTTTTT.

The chain recombines TRBV5-4 with TRBJ2-1; TRBD2 agrees at 10 bases. There are 15 residues in the CDR3. The V and J ends lost 6 bases and 5 bases, in that order; junction bases with no gene match: 8. Germline V gene lookup returns CDR1 SGHNT and CDR2 YYREEE (reference sequence). The CDR3 DNA is TGTGCCAGCACAAAAAGCGGGGGGGCCCACAATGAGCAGTTCTTC. Its translation: CASTKSGGAHNEQFF.

The chain combines TRBV5-1 with TRBJ2-2; 9 positions agree with TRBD1. V gave up 4 bases and J gave up 3 bases; unmatched junction bases: 4. The germline V gene has CDR1 SGHRS and CDR2 YFSETQ. The CDR3 contains 15 residues. CDR3 sequence reads: CASSRQGGDTGELFF. CDR3 nucleotides: TGCGCCAGCAGCCGACAGGGGGGCGACACCGGGGAGCTGTTTTTT.

The chain has TRBV5-6 and TRBJ2-2; D is perhaps TRBD1 (5 bases). The V end was cut by 0 bases, the J end by 5 bases, with 14 bases between. Germline V gives CDR1 SGHDT, CDR2 YYEEEE. The CDR3 contains 16 residues. CDR3 in amino acids: CASSLVSRTLTGELFF. CDR3 DNA: TGTGCCAGCAGCTTGGTTAGTAGGACATTAACCGGGGAGCTGTTTTTT.

This clone was seen just once. The V and J genes are TRBV7-9 and TRBJ1-2; D not certain. V was trimmed by 5 bases and J by 5 bases, leaving 9 bases between them. Germline assignment: CDR1 SEHNR and CDR2 FQNEAQ (reference sequence). The CDR3 is 12 amino acids. The CDR3 protein is CASSVKEYGYTF. CDR3 bases: TGTGCCAGCAGCGTCAAAGAGTATGGCTACACCTTC.

The rearrangement joins TRBV5-4 to TRBJ1-1; 9 bases are a match to TRBD1. Germline V gene sequence: CDR1 SGHNT, CDR2 YYREEE (reference sequence). CDR3 length equals 18 residues. V trimming: 3 bases; J trimming: 0 bases; junction bases outside the gene matches: 12. DNA for the CDR3: TGTGCCAGCAGCTCCCGGACAGGGGCTAAGAAATTGAACACTGAAGCTTTCTTT. Encoded protein: CASSSRTGAKKLNTEAFF.

This chain joins TRBV25-1 and TRBJ2-2; 8 bases match TRBD2. Trimming at V came to 6 bases and at J to 0 bases, leaving 12 bases not matched to a gene. This CDR3 comprises 18 residues. Germline V lookup: CDR1 MGHDK, CDR2 SYGVNS. Here the CDR3 reads CASRRTTSGTANTGELFF. The CDR3 DNA reads as TGTGCCAGCAGGAGGACCACTAGCGGAACCGCGAACACCGGGGAGCTGTTTTTT.

The chain has TRBV29-1 and TRBJ1-2, with 8 bases aligning to TRBD1. There are 14 residues in the CDR3. The V and J ends lost 1 base and 8 bases, in that order; junction bases with no gene match: 9. Germline loops: CDR1 SQVTM, CDR2 ANQGSEA. The CDR3 protein is CSVEGRQGAQGYTF. The DNA of the CDR3 is TGCAGCGTTGAAGGGAGGCAGGGGGCGCAGGGCTACACCTTC.

The rearrangement joins TRBV12-5 to TRBJ2-1; 11 bases fit TRBD2. The germline gives CDR1 LGHNT, CDR2 FRNRAP. V shed 2 bases, J shed 5 bases, and the junction held 8 bases outside the gene matches. The CDR3 contains 17 residues. CDR3 residues: CASGLTKLAGANNEQFF. The CDR3 DNA reads TGTGCTAGTGGTTTGACCAAACTAGCGGGGGCCAACAATGAGCAGTTCTTC.

The J gene is TRBJ2-2, the V gene TRBV27, with TRBD1 matching 8 bases. J gave up 1 base and V 6 bases, and 7 bases lay outside the gene matches. Germline V CDR1 and CDR2: MNHEY, SMNVEV (reference sequence). The CDR3 has 16 amino acids. The CDR3 sequence is CASRTPGQGNTGELFF. CDR3 in DNA: TGTGCCAGCAGGACCCCCGGACAGGGGAACACCGGGGAGCTGTTTTTT.

This clone was counted between two and nine times. The gene calls are TRBV15 and TRBJ2-7, with a tentative D call TRBD2 (5 bases). In germline, CDR1 is LNHNV, CDR2 YYDKDF (reference sequence). V was cut by 8 bases and J by 3 bases, with 14 bases left in between. CDR3 length: 13 residues. The CDR3 DNA sequence: TGTGCCACCGCCGGAGGTACGGGCTACGAGCAGTACTTC. Protein product: CATAGGTGYEQYF.